Following are 26 T cell receptor beta chains from one sample sequenced in a study of blood T cell repertoires in COVID-19. Some clones are missing from TCRdb's copy, which holds only in-frame ones; the method was immunoSEQ multiplex PCR. This table holds about 260,000 clones, less than 90% found once. Sequencing was done on a sample of peripheral blood. The source of these receptors is a young man with active or convalescent COVID-19.

This sequence joins TRBV6-5 and TRBJ1-4; D is perhaps TRBD1 (5 bases). Deletions cut 5 bases from V and 11 bases from J, with 21 bases between. The CDR3 runs 15 residues. Looked up from germline, CDR1 is MNHEY and CDR2 is SVGAGI. In DNA form, the CDR3 reads TGTGCCAGCAGTAGCCGGGACTTACTACCGGGGAAACTGTTTTTT. Its protein product is CASSSRDLLPGKLFF.

The chain links TRBV7-2 to TRBJ2-7; the D gene is possibly TRBD1 (6 bases). The CDR3 length is 15 residues. Germline assignment: CDR1 SGHTA and CDR2 FQGNSA. Trimming took 1 base from V and 1 from J, leaving 11 bases between them. The CDR3 DNA sequence: TGTGCCAGCAGCTTAGTTGGCAGGGGATCCTACGAGCAGTACTTC. This gives the protein CASSLVGRGSYEQYF.

The gene calls are TRBV3-1 (or the pseudogene TRBV3-2) and TRBJ2-7; the D gene is possibly TRBD1 (6 bases). V was trimmed by 3 bases and J by 6 bases, leaving 9 bases between them. This CDR3 has 12 residues. Germline V gene sequence: CDR1 LGHDT, CDR2 YNNKEL (reference sequence). The CDR3 region has the DNA TGTGCCAGCAGCCATCAGGGGCTCGAGCAGTACTTC. It translates to CASSHQGLEQYF.

The V and J genes are TRBV5-4 and TRBJ1-4; TRBD1 aligns across 10 bases. V lost 0 bases to trimming and J lost 7 bases; unmatched junction nucleotides: 3. From germline, CDR1 is SGHNT and CDR2 YYREEE (reference sequence). CDR3 length equals 15 residues. CDR3 loop: CASSLGGQGREKLFF. CDR3 in DNA: TGTGCCAGCAGCTTGGGGGGACAGGGGCGTGAAAAACTGTTTTTT.

This chain uses TRBV29-1 with TRBJ1-4, with 10 bases matching TRBD1. Germline CDR1 reads SQVTM; CDR2 reads ANQGSEA. V shed 6 bases, J shed 4 bases, and the junction held 11 bases outside the gene matches. The CDR3 is made up of 16 amino acids. DNA of the CDR3: TGCAGCGTCCGACCGGGACAGGGGCCCTTTAATGAAAAACTGTTTTTT. Encoded protein: CSVRPGQGPFNEKLFF.

V is TRBV11-3 and J is TRBJ1-5; D unclear. Trimming left V 5 bases short and J 0 bases short, with 14 bases between. From germline, CDR1 is SGHNT and CDR2 YENEEA. This CDR3 region has 16 residues. CDR3 in amino acids: CASSDQRRDSNQPQHF. CDR3 in DNA: TGTGCCAGCAGCGACCAGCGTAGAGATAGCAATCAGCCCCAGCATTTT.

The V call is TRBV6-5, the J call TRBJ1-1; possible D gene TRBD1, 5 bases. Trimming took 3 bases from V and 11 from J, leaving 10 bases between them. The CDR3 totals 11 residues. Germline CDR1 and CDR2: MNHEY and SVGAGI. This chain's CDR3 is CASSYGRGAFF. The CDR3 bases are TGTGCCAGCAGTTATGGGCGGGGGGCTTTCTTT.

In this sample, this clone turned up once. The chain links TRBV5-4 to TRBJ2-5; 8 nucleotides match TRBD1. V was clipped by 4 bases and J by 5 bases; unmatched bases: 13. Germline V gives CDR1 SGHNT, CDR2 YYREEE (reference sequence). The CDR3 is 16 residues long. CDR3 amino acids: CASSPGPVRGPETQYF. DNA for the CDR3: TGTGCCAGCAGCCCCGGTCCAGTCAGGGGGCCTGAGACCCAGTACTTC.

The table lists this clone with a count of one. This chain uses TRBV5-4 with TRBJ2-2; no definite D call. Trimming removed 4 bases at V and 6 bases at J, with 13 bases between. Germline CDR1 reads SGHNT; CDR2 reads YYREEE (reference sequence). This CDR3 region has 14 residues. The CDR3 DNA reads as TGTGCCAGCAGCGCCCGCCTTGAGCCCGGGGAGCTGTTTTTT. It is translated as CASSARLEPGELFF. Looking up the rest from reference TRBV5-4 and TRBJ2-2 gives the full variable domain: ETGVTQSPTHLIKTRGQQVTLRCSSQSGHNTVSWYQQALGQGPQFIFQYYREEENGRGNFPPRFSGLQFPNYSSELNVNALELDDSALYLCASSARLEPGELFFGEGSRLTVL.

The V call is TRBV5-6, the J call TRBJ2-2; TRBD2 might be the D (6 bases). The CDR3 is 16 residues long. Germline V CDR1 and CDR2: SGHDT, YYEEEE. V lost 4 bases to trimming and J lost 0 bases, with 13 bases between them. The CDR3 is CASSVLGTSNTGELFF. CDR3 DNA: TGTGCCAGCAGCGTGCTTGGGACTTCGAACACCGGGGAGCTGTTTTTT.

The CDR3 spells CASSLAAAGALTDTQYF. The CDR3 DNA reads as TGTGCCAGCAGCTTGGCGGCAGCGGGGGCCCTCACAGATACGCAGTATTTT. The gene calls are TRBV5-4 and TRBJ2-3, with 8 bases aligning to TRBD2. The CDR3 has 17 residues. Germline CDR1 reads SGHNT; CDR2 reads YYREEE (reference sequence). Trimming cost V 0 bases and J 2 bases; bases outside gene matches: 8.

V gene TRBV20-1 combines with J gene TRBJ2-7; TRBD2 might be the D (7 bases). The CDR3 spans 11 residues. V lost 8 bases and J lost 5, with 13 bases in between. Germline CDR1 DFQATT, CDR2 SNEGSKA (reference sequence). The CDR3 region has the DNA TGCAGTCCAAAGGGGGGGGACGAGCAGTACTTC. Amino acids: CSPKGGDEQYF.

The chain recombines TRBV19 with TRBJ2-7, with D possibly matching TRBD1 (6 bases). Deletions cut 10 bases from V and 3 bases from J, with 19 bases between. CDR1 LNHDA and CDR2 SQIVND come from the germline V gene (reference sequence). The CDR3 has 14 residues. CDR3 protein: CATRSRGYVYEQYF. The CDR3 DNA is TGTGCCACCCGGTCGAGGGGGTATGTCTACGAGCAGTACTTC.

CDR3 amino acids: CASTGSEGTPLHF. The CDR3 DNA is TGTGCCAGTACGGGGTCGGAAGGCACACCCCTCCACTTT. The chain uses TRBV19 and TRBJ1-6; D uncertain. Germline CDR1 and CDR2: LNHDA and SQIVND (reference sequence). V lost 7 bases and J 11 bases, leaving 15 bases between the germline ends. This CDR3 contains 13 residues. Combining the CDR3 with reference TRBV19 and TRBJ1-6 gives the whole variable domain DGGITQSPKYLFRKEGQNVTLSCEQNLNHDAMYWYRQDPGQGLRLIYYSQIVNDFQKGDIAEGYSVSREKKESFPLTVTSAQKNPTAFYLCASTGSEGTPLHFGNGTRLTVT.

The chain joins TRBV5-1 to TRBJ2-6; TRBD1 agrees at 8 bases. The CDR3 is made up of 16 amino acids. J lost 2 bases, V lost 1 base, and 2 bases had no gene match. Germline CDR1 is SGHRS and CDR2 is YFSETQ. The CDR3 sequence: CASSLQGAPGANVLTF. Written as DNA, the CDR3 is TGCGCCAGCAGCTTGCAGGGGGCGCCTGGGGCCAACGTCCTGACTTTC.

The chain combines TRBV30 with TRBJ1-5, with D perhaps matching TRBD1 (6 bases). There are 13 residues in the CDR3. The V gene lost 1 base and the J gene lost 7 bases, with 11 bases spanning the gap. Germline V gives CDR1 GTSNPN, CDR2 SVGIG (reference sequence). This chain's CDR3 is CAWSAGARQPQHF. The CDR3 DNA reads as TGTGCCTGGAGTGCAGGGGCACGCCAGCCCCAGCATTTT.

V and J are TRBV10-1 and TRBJ2-7, with a tentative D call TRBD2 (6 bases). The V and J ends lost 0 bases and 6 bases respectively, with 15 bases between them. Germline V gene data show CDR1 as WNHNN and CDR2 as SYGVQD (reference sequence). The CDR3 consists of 15 residues. The CDR3 sequence: CASSESGGARGEQYF. Written as DNA, the CDR3 is TGCGCCAGCAGTGAGTCGGGCGGGGCCCGCGGCGAGCAGTACTTC.

The chain uses TRBV4-3 and TRBJ1-1; D is uncertain. The CDR3 totals 13 residues. Germline loops: CDR1 LGHNA, CDR2 YSLEER. Trimming stripped 1 base from V and 8 bases from J, with 11 bases between. The CDR3 region has the DNA TGCGCCAGCAGCCAAGCGGATAACAGAGAAGCTTTCTTT. Its protein is CASSQADNREAFF.

A single count supports this clone. V and J are TRBV4-1 and TRBJ2-2; TRBD1 aligns across 8 bases. Germline CDR1 MGHRA, CDR2 YSYEKL. The ends lost 4 bases at V and 6 bases at J; junction bases unmatched: 10. The CDR3 spans 16 residues. In DNA form, the CDR3 reads TGCGCCAGCAGCCCCCAGGGGGCATTACCCCCCGGGGAGCTGTTTTTT. Translated: CASSPQGALPPGELFF.

The CDR3 region has the DNA TGTGCCTGGAGTGTCATTGGGGGGAGGGGTTCCTATGGCTACACCTTC. It yields the protein CAWSVIGGRGSYGYTF. The chain is built from TRBV30 and TRBJ1-2; D may be TRBD1 (5 bases). This CDR3 contains 16 residues. CDR1 is GTSNPN, CDR2 SVGIG, per germline (reference sequence). The V gene lost 0 bases and the J gene lost 4 bases, with 18 bases spanning the gap.

The chain carries TRBV3-1 (or the pseudogene TRBV3-2) and TRBJ2-7; 8 nucleotides match TRBD2. CDR1 is LGHDT and CDR2 is YNNKEL in the germline V gene (reference sequence). The CDR3 sequence is 16 residues long. Trimming took 4 bases from V and 1 from J; bases not matched to a gene: 9. CDR3 sequence reads: CASSPRFGGVSYEQYF. As DNA, the CDR3 is TGTGCCAGCAGCCCGAGATTCGGGGGGGTATCCTACGAGCAGTACTTC.

The rearrangement joins TRBV19 to TRBJ2-3; TRBD2 might be the D (5 bases). CDR3 length: 13 amino acids. The germline V and J ends were trimmed by 5 bases and 4 bases, with 10 bases remaining between them. Germline lookup yields CDR1 LNHDA and CDR2 SQIVND (reference sequence). The CDR3 coding sequence is TGTGCCAGTAGTCTGGACTTGCCAGATACGCAGTATTTT. Translated, it gives CASSLDLPDTQYF.

This chain links TRBV10-3 with TRBJ1-3, with 8 bases aligning to TRBD1. Germline V gene sequence: CDR1 ENHRY, CDR2 SYGVKD. The ends lost 8 bases at V and 2 bases at J; junction bases unmatched: 2. The CDR3 contains 13 residues. The CDR3 coding sequence is TGTGCCATCGGGACAGGTGCTGGAAACACCATATATTTT. Its translation is CAIGTGAGNTIYF.

The V call is TRBV2, the J call TRBJ1-6; no clear D. In germline, CDR1 is SNHLY, CDR2 FYNNEI. V was shortened by 3 bases and J by 5 bases, with 11 bases between the two germline ends. There are 15 residues in the CDR3. The DNA for the CDR3 is TGTGCCAGCAGTGAGACTGAATTCAATAATTCACCCCTCCACTTT. It specifies CASSETEFNNSPLHF.

The V and J genes are TRBV30 and TRBJ1-2; 9 bases are shared with TRBD1. There are 14 residues in the CDR3. Germline V gives CDR1 GTSNPN, CDR2 SVGIG (reference sequence). V was clipped by 4 bases and J by 2 bases; unmatched bases: 5. The CDR3 region has the DNA TGTGCCTGGATTGGGGACAGGGTCAACTATGGCTACACCTTC. Translating it yields CAWIGDRVNYGYTF.

The genes are TRBV13 and TRBJ2-7; D uncertain. The germline V gene has CDR1 PRHDT and CDR2 FYEKMQ (reference sequence). V was clipped by 5 bases and J by 0 bases, with 11 bases between them. The CDR3 contains 14 residues. The CDR3 is CASSIRQSSYEQYF. Here the CDR3 DNA reads TGTGCCAGCAGCATAAGACAAAGCTCCTACGAGCAGTACTTC.